This passage covers 15 T cell receptor beta chains from one sample sequenced in a study of PD-1 blockade in classical Hodgkin lymphoma. Time point specified: cycle 4 day 1 (C4D1), after less than 7 weeks of nivolumab. Every patient relapsed after autologous stem cell transplantation, and brentuximab vedotin exposure varied. Profiling relied on immunoSEQ multiplex PCR, and the TCRdb table lists in-frame clones only, not all of them. Here the sample spans under 25,000 clones, more than 65% being singletons. Sequenced material: peripheral blood mononuclear cells (PBMCs), taken before the fourth cycle of nivolumab. The receptors originated from a human donor with classical Hodgkin lymphoma.

The J gene is TRBJ2-7, the V gene TRBV27; TRBD2 aligns across 8 bases. CDR3 length equals 15 residues. Trimming cost V 5 bases and J 5 bases; bases outside gene matches: 11. Germline V gene sequence: CDR1 MNHEY, CDR2 SMNVEV (reference sequence). CDR3 residues: CASSPRGGATNEQYF. CDR3 DNA: TGTGCCAGCAGTCCCCGGGGGGGGGCGACCAACGAGCAGTACTTC.

The rearrangement links TRBV5-4 to TRBJ2-5; 9 nucleotides agree with TRBD1. Germline V CDR1 and CDR2: SGHNT, YYREEE (reference sequence). The CDR3 runs 15 residues. The junction had 11 bases not matched to a gene; V was cut back by 6 bases and J by 5 bases. In nucleotides, the CDR3 is TGTGCCAGCAACCCGGGACAGGGTTTTGGTGAGACCCAGTACTTC. This sequence encodes CASNPGQGFGETQYF.

The rearrangement links TRBV19 to TRBJ2-1; D could derive from TRBD1 or TRBD2 (5 bases each). Trimming removed 2 bases at V and 10 bases at J, with 9 bases between. The CDR3 covers 12 residues. Germline values: CDR1 LNHDA, CDR2 SQIVND (reference sequence). The CDR3 spells CASSILGEEQFF. DNA for the CDR3: TGTGCCAGTAGTATATTGGGGGAGGAGCAGTTCTTC.

V and J are TRBV5-1 and TRBJ2-2; D unresolved. Trimming stripped 2 bases from V and 5 bases from J, with 16 bases between. The CDR3 runs to 16 residues. Germline V gene sequence: CDR1 SGHRS, CDR2 YFSETQ. The CDR3 nucleotides are TGCGCCAGCAGCTTCGTTGCACTTGTTTCGACCGGGGAGCTGTTTTTT. Translating gives CASSFVALVSTGELFF.

This chain connects TRBV6-5 to TRBJ2-1; TRBD1 aligns across 11 bases. Germline V gives CDR1 MNHEY, CDR2 SVGAGI. V lost 7 bases and J lost 15; bases outside the gene matches: 2. The CDR3 has 10 amino acids. The CDR3: CASMGQGVFF. The CDR3 DNA sequence: TGTGCCAGCATGGGACAGGGGGTGTTCTTC.

The chain uses TRBV4-1 and TRBJ2-6; D assignment may be TRBD1 or TRBD2 (5 bases each). The V and J ends lost 8 bases and 0 bases respectively, with 20 bases between them. In germline, CDR1 is MGHRA, CDR2 YSYEKL. CDR3 length: 18 residues. CDR3 in amino acids: CASAEVEGKGSGANVLTF. As DNA, the CDR3 is TGCGCCAGCGCCGAGGTAGAGGGGAAGGGCTCTGGGGCCAACGTCCTGACTTTC.

This clone was detected only a few times. The rearrangement links TRBV5-1 to TRBJ2-5, with D possibly TRBD2 on 6 matching bases. The CDR3 runs to 15 residues. Trimming left V 6 bases short and J 2 bases short, with 17 bases between. The V gene's germline CDR1 is SGHRS and CDR2 YFSETQ. The CDR3 DNA sequence: TGCGCCAGCAAAAGAGGGCGGGGAGAGCAAGAGACCCAGTACTTC. This translates into CASKRGRGEQETQYF.

This rearrangement joins TRBV27 to TRBJ1-1; D ambiguous. Trimming left V 5 bases short and J 11 bases short, with 15 bases between. Germline V gene sequence: CDR1 MNHEY, CDR2 SMNVEV (reference sequence). The CDR3 loop spans 12 amino acids. CDR3 coding DNA: TGTGCCAGCAGTCCATCGACCGACCTGGCTTTCTTT. This translates into CASSPSTDLAFF.

The chain is built from TRBV19 and TRBJ2-1; TRBD2 matches 8 bases. With 7 bases clipped from V and 8 bases from J, the junction kept 7 bases outside the gene matches. Germline V gene lookup returns CDR1 LNHDA and CDR2 SQIVND (reference sequence). This CDR3 is built from 13 residues. The CDR3 sequence: CASTPGRAHEQFF. CDR3 DNA sequence: TGTGCCAGTACCCCCGGGAGGGCCCATGAGCAGTTCTTC.

This chain links TRBV30 with TRBJ1-6; TRBD1 is a possible D gene (6 bases). CDR3 size: 14 residues. Trimming shortened V by 8 bases and J by 8 bases, and 19 bases separated the two germline ends. Germline-derived CDR1 and CDR2 are GTSNPN and SVGIG (reference sequence). The CDR3 spells CAGERGGLDSPLHF. The CDR3 coding sequence is TGTGCCGGCGAAAGGGGGGGTCTAGATTCACCCCTCCACTTT.

The chain couples TRBV27 to TRBJ2-3; the D gene is possibly TRBD1 (6 bases). In germline, CDR1 is MNHEY, CDR2 SMNVEV (reference sequence). Trimming stripped 7 bases from V and 1 base from J, with 15 bases between. The CDR3 contains 15 residues. CDR3 sequence (DNA): TGTGCCAGCAATCTCGAACAGGGTCGCACAGATACGCAGTATTTT. The encoded protein is CASNLEQGRTDTQYF.

V gene TRBV5-8 combines with J gene TRBJ1-1; 7 nucleotides line up with TRBD1. The length of the CDR3 is 15 residues. In germline, CDR1 is SGHTS, CDR2 YDEGEE. Germline trimming cut 4 bases from V and 6 bases from J; bases unmatched to any gene: 12. CDR3 amino acids: CASSATNRGTPEAFF. CDR3 nucleotides: TGTGCCAGCAGCGCCACCAACAGGGGAACCCCTGAAGCTTTCTTT.

This clone occurred a few times. The chain couples TRBV30 to TRBJ1-5, with 8 bases aligning to TRBD1. V gave up 0 bases and J gave up 7 bases; unmatched junction bases: 2. Germline values: CDR1 GTSNPN, CDR2 SVGIG (reference sequence). CDR3 size: 13 residues. CDR3 residues: CAWSVDRAQPQHF. As DNA, the CDR3 is TGTGCCTGGAGTGTGGACAGGGCACAGCCCCAGCATTTT.

The J gene is TRBJ2-5, the V gene TRBV27; weak D call: TRBD2 (6 bases). V was shortened by 3 bases and J by 5 bases, with 13 bases between the two germline ends. This CDR3 region has 14 residues. Per germline, CDR1 MNHEY and CDR2 SMNVEV (reference sequence). In DNA form, the CDR3 reads TGTGCCAGCAGTTTGGAGGGCGGAGGGGAGACCCAGTACTTC. This translates into CASSLEGGGETQYF.

J is TRBJ1-3 and V is TRBV19, with D perhaps TRBD1 (5 bases). The CDR3 spans 14 residues. V was cut by 6 bases and J by 0 bases, with 9 bases left in between. Germline CDR1 LNHDA, CDR2 SQIVND (reference sequence). The CDR3 sequence is CASSGDSSGNTIYF. The DNA for the CDR3 is TGTGCCAGTAGCGGAGACAGCTCTGGAAACACCATATATTTT.